This paragraph reports one T cell receptor (beta chain). Its antigen is not identified. This sample was included in a study of cytomegalovirus exposure and HLA in healthy donors. Overall study results and limits: Later, TCR association rates were found to vary by HLA locus, highest for DRB1 and lowest for HLA-C. Across donors, presence/absence analyses took sequencing depth to be roughly uniform.

The PCR employed 60 Vbeta primers together with 13 Jbeta primers. The data were produced by immunoSEQ multiplex PCR, yet TCRdb's version contains in-frame clones alone and is incomplete. The repertoire holds roughly 180,000 clones, with 80% to 90% as singletons. Healthy bone marrow donors made up the donor group. Although they were nominally healthy when sampled, donors likely had unrecorded immune exposures. The sequence came from a man aged 18-30 years in good health and CMV-seropositive. The sample was PBMCs.

The CDR3: CASSQDIPPGMNEQFF. The CDR3 nucleotides are TGCGCCAGCAGCCAAGATATCCCCCCGGGGATGAATGAGCAGTTCTTC. The chain is built from TRBV4-1 and TRBJ2-1, with a possible D match to TRBD2 (5 bases). The CDR3 covers 16 residues. Per germline, CDR1 MGHRA and CDR2 YSYEKL. Trimming took off 0 bases at V and 7 bases at J, with 16 bases between the two ends.